The rows below give T cell receptor beta chains drawn from one sample of a study of identical twins. TCRdb ran MiXCR on the 5' RACE reads and lists one entry per CDR3 protein. The sample yields approximately 500,000 distinct CDR3 sequences, 20% to 25% seen once. This sample was shared with a second study, whose subject was T cells expressing NK-cell markers.

The specimen was CD4+ T cells sorted from blood. These receptors originate from a woman under 30 in good health. Each CDR3 is given with its conserved first and last residue. A D gene is named only where the DNA matches it firmly. Some rows mark clone size as missing; the rest say once, few, many or name a class of expanded clone.

j_call clone_size d_call v_call cdr3_aa cdr3_nt
TRBJ2-1 - TRBD2 TRBV7-8 CASSLGRTSGGQRGNEQFF TGTGCCAGCAGCTTAGGGCGGACTAGCGGGGGTCAAAGGGGGAATGAGCAGTTCTTC
TRBJ1-1 few - TRBV7-9 CASSPHRGLMAEAFF TGTGCCAGCAGCCCCCACAGAGGGTTAATGGCTGAAGCTTTCTTT
TRBJ2-1 - TRBD2 TRBV4-3 CASSQIGLAGGQYEQFF TGCGCCAGCAGCCAAATTGGACTAGCGGGAGGGCAGTATGAGCAGTTCTTC
TRBJ2-1 - - TRBV20-1 CSARDRGFNEQFF TGCAGTGCTAGAGATAGGGGGTTTAATGAGCAGTTCTTC
TRBJ1-2 - - TRBV24-1 CATRDVNYGYTF TGTGCCACCCGGGACGTTAACTATGGCTACACCTTC
TRBJ2-5 - TRBD1 TRBV13 CASSGTVQETQYF TGTGCCAGCAGCGGGACAGTCCAAGAGACCCAGTACTTC
TRBJ1-2 - - TRBV6-1 CASFNPWDYGYTF TGTGCCAGCTTCAACCCCTGGGACTATGGCTACACCTTC
TRBJ2-7 few TRBD1 TRBV20-1 CSASGTGDFSEQYF TGCAGTGCTAGCGGGACAGGCGATTTCTCCGAGCAGTACTTC
TRBJ2-5 - - TRBV9 CASSPRSLQETQYF TGTGCCAGCAGCCCTCGAAGCCTACAAGAGACCCAGTACTTC
TRBJ1-3 few - TRBV15 CATSRGGRGNTIYF TGTGCCACCAGCAGAGGAGGGAGAGGAAACACCATATATTTT
TRBJ2-5 - - TRBV29-1 CSAPKSGIPETQYF TGCAGCGCCCCTAAATCGGGGATCCCAGAGACCCAGTACTTC
TRBJ2-3 once - TRBV5-1 CASSSGTLTDTQYF TGCGCCAGCAGCTCCGGGACCTTGACAGATACGCAGTATTTT
TRBJ1-2 - - TRBV19 CASQSRGNNYGYTF TGTGCCAGTCAATCACGAGGAAATAACTATGGCTACACCTTC
TRBJ2-2 - - TRBV20-1 CSARGAAGELFF TGCAGTGCTAGAGGGGCCGCCGGGGAGCTGTTTTTT
TRBJ2-7 - - TRBV7-2 CASSLRRGIDSYEQYF TGTGCCAGCAGCTTACGAAGGGGCATAGACTCCTACGAGCAGTACTTC
TRBJ2-7 - TRBD2 TRBV27 CASSLLVAGGLPSYEQYF TGTGCCAGCAGTTTATTGGTAGCGGGAGGCCTACCCTCCTACGAGCAGTACTTC
TRBJ1-1 - TRBD1 TRBV27 CASSRLQGVEAFF TGTGCCAGCAGCCGACTACAGGGGGTCGAAGCTTTCTTT
TRBJ2-7 few - TRBV10-3 CAISDETGRYEQYF TGTGCCATCAGCGACGAAACAGGGAGATACGAGCAGTACTTC